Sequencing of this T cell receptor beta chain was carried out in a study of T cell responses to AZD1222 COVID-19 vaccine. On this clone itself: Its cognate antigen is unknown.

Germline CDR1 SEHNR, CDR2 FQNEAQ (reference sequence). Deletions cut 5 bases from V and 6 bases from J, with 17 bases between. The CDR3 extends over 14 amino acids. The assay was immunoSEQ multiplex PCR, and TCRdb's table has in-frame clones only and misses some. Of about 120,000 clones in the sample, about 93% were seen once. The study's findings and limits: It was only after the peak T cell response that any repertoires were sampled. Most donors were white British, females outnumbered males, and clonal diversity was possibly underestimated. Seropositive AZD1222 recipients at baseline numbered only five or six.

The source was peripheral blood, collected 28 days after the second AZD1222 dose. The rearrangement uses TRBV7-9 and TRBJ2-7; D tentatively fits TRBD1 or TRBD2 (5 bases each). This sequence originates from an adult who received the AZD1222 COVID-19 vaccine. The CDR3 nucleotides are TGTGCCAGCAGCCAGCATTTTGAGGGGTTCGAGCAGTACTTC. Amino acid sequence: CASSQHFEGFEQYF.